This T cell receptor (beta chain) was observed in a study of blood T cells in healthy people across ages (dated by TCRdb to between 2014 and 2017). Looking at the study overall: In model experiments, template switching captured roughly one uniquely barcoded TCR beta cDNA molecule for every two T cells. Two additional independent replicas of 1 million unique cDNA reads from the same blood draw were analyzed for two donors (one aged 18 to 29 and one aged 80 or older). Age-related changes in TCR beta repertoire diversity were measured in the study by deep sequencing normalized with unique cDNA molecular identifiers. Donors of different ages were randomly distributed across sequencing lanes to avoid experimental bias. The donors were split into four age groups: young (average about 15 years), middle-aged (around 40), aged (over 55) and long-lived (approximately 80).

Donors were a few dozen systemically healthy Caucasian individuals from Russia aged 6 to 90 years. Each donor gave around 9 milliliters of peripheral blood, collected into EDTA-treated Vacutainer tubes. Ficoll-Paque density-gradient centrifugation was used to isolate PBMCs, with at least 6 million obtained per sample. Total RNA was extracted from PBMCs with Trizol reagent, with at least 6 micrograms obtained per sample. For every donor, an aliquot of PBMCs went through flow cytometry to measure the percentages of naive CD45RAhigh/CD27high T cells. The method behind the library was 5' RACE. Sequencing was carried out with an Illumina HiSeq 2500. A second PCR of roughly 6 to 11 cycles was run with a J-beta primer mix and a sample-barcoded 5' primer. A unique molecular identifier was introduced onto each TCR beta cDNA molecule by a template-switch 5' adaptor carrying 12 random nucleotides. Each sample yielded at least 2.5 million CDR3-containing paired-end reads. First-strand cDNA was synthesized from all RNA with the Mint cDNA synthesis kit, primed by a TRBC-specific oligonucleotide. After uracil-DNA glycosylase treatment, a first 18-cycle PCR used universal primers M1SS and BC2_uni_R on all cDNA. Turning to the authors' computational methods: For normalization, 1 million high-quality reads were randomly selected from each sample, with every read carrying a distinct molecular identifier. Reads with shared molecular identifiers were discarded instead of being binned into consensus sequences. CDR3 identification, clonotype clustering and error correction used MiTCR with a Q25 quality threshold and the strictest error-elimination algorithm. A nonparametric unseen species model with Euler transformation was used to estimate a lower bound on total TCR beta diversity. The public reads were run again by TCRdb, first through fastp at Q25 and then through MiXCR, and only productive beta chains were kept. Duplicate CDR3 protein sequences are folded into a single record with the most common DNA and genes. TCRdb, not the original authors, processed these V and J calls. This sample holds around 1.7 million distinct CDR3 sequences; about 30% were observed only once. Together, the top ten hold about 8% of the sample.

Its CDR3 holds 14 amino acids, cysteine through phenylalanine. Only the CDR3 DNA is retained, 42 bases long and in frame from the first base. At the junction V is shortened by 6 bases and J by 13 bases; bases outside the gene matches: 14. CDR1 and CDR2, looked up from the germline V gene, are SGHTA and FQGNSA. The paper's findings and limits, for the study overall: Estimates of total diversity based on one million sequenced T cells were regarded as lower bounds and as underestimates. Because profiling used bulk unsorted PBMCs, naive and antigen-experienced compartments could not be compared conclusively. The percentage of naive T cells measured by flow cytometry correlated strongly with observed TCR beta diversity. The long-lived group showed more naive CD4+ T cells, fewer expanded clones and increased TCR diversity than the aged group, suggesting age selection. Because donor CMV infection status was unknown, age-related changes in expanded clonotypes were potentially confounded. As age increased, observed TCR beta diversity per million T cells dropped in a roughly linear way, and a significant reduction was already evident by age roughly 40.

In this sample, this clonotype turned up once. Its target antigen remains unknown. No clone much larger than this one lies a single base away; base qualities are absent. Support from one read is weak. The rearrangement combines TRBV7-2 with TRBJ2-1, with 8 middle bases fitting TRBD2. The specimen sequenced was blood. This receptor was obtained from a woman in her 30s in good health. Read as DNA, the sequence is TGTGCCAGCAGACCAGCGGGAGTTAAAGAGACCCAGTTCTTC. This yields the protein CASRPAGVKETQFF. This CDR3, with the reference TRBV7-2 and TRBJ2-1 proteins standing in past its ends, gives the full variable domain GAGVSQSPSNKVTEKGKDVELRCDPISGHTALYWYRQSLGQGLEFLIYFQGNSAPDKSGLPSDRFSAERTGGSVSTLTIQRTQQEDSAVYLCASRPAGVKETQFFGPGTRLTVL.